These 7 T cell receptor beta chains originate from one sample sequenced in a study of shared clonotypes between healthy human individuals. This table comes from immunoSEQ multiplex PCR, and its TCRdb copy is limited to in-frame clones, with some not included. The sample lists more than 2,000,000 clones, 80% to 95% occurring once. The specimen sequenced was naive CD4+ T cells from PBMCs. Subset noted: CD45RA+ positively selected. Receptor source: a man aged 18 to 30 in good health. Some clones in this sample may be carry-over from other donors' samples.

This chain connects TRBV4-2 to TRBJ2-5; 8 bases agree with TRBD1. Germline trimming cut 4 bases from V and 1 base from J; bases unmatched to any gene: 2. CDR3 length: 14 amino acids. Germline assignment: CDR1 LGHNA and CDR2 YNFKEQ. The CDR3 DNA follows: TGTGCCAGCAGCCTCGGACAGGGCCAAGAGACCCAGTACTTC. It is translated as CASSLGQGQETQYF.

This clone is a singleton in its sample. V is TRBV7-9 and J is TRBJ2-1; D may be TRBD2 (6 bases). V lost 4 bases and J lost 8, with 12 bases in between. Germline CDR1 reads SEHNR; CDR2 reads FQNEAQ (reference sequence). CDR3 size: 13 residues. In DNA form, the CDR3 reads TGTGCCAGCAGCTGGCGGAGGGGTGATGAGCAGTTCTTC. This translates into CASSWRRGDEQFF.

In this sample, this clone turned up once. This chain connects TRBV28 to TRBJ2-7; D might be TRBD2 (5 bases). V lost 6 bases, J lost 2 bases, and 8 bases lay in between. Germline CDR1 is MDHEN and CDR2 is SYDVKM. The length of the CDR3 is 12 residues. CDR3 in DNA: TGTGCCAGCAGCACCGGGGCCTACGAGCAGTACTTC. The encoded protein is CASSTGAYEQYF.

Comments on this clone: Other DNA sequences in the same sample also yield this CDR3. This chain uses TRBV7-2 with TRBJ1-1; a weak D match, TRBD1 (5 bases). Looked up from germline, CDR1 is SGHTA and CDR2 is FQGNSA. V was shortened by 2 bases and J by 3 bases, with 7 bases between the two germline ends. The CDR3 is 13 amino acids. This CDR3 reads CASSLRGDTEAFF. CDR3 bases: TGTGCCAGCAGCTTACGGGGGGACACTGAAGCTTTCTTT.

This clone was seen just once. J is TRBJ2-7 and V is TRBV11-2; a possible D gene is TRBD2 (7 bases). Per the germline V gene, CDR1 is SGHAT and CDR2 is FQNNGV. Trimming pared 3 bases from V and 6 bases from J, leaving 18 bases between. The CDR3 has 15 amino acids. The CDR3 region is CASSFGAGAQGEQYF. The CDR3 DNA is TGTGCCAGCAGCTTCGGGGCGGGGGCGCAGGGCGAGCAGTACTTC.

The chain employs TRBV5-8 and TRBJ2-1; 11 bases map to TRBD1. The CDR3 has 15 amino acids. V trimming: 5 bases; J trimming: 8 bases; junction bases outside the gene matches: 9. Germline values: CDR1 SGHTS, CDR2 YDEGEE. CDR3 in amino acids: CASRGRDRGFHEQFF. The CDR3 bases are TGTGCCAGCAGGGGCCGGGACAGGGGGTTCCATGAGCAGTTCTTC.

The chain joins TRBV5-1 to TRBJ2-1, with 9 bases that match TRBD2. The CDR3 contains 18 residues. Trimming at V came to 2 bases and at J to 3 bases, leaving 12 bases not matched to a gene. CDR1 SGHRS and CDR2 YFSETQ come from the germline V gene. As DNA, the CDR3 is TGCGCCAGCAGCTTTCCCCTAGGGGGACTAGCCAACTACAATGAGCAGTTCTTC. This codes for CASSFPLGGLANYNEQFF.